These 27 T cell receptor beta chains were sequenced from one sample in a study of early T cells in non-severe SARS-CoV-2 infection. TCRdb re-analysed the 5' RACE reads in MiXCR, keeping a single row per CDR3 protein. This table holds approximately 15,000 distinct CDR3 sequences, around 6.1% found once. Sequencing was performed on whole blood, taken at baseline. Receptors were obtained from an adult who was a healthcare worker with PCR-confirmed SARS-CoV-2 infection or an uninfected control (not recorded which).

The chain combines TRBV11-2 with TRBJ2-3; no clear D. This CDR3 has 13 amino acids. The ends were cut back, 2 bases at V and 2 bases at J, with 5 bases in the middle. The germline V gene has CDR1 SGHAT and CDR2 FQNNGV. The CDR3 protein is CASSLTFTDTQYF. The CDR3 DNA follows: TGTGCCAGCAGCTTAACCTTCACAGATACGCAGTATTTT. Full variable domain (rest looked up from reference TRBV11-2 and TRBJ2-3): EAGVAQSPRYKIIEKRQSVAFWCNPISGHATLYWYQQILGQGPKLLIQFQNNGVVDDSQLPKDRFSAERLKGVDSTLKIQPAKLEDSAVYLCASSLTFTDTQYFGPGTRLTVL.

The chain recombines TRBV20-1 with TRBJ2-5; tentatively, D is TRBD2 (6 bases). CDR3 size: 15 residues. Per the germline V gene, CDR1 is DFQATT and CDR2 is SNEGSKA (reference sequence). The ends were cut back, 0 bases at V and 4 bases at J, with 15 bases in the middle. CDR3: CSARDGDRAGETQYF. For the CDR3, the DNA is TGCAGTGCTAGAGACGGCGACAGAGCGGGAGAGACCCAGTACTTC.

This clonotype was recorded at least ten times. The chain links TRBV6-1 to TRBJ2-7, with D unclear. The V and J ends lost 6 bases and 2 bases respectively, with 14 bases between them. CDR1 and CDR2 (germline): MNHNS, SASEGT. CDR3 length: 14 amino acids. The CDR3, as DNA: TGTGCCAGCAGAGACAAGAGATCCACCTACGAGCAGTACTTC. It codes for CASRDKRSTYEQYF.

This clonotype was detected many times. The V gene is TRBV25-1, the J gene TRBJ2-7, with no clear D. V was clipped by 0 bases and J by 5 bases, with 8 bases between them. CDR3 size: 13 residues. Germline CDR1 reads MGHDK; CDR2 reads SYGVNS. The CDR3 region has the DNA TGTGCCAGCAGTGAATATGGAAAACACGAGCAGTACTTC. This sequence encodes CASSEYGKHEQYF.

Many counts were recorded for this clonotype. The genes are TRBV7-2 and TRBJ2-7; 10 nucleotides line up with TRBD2. This CDR3 is built from 15 residues. The J segment lost 2 bases and the V segment lost 5 bases, leaving 6 bases of the junction unmatched. CDR1 and CDR2 (germline): SGHTA, FQGNSA. CDR3 bases: TGTGCCAGCAGCCTTAGCGGGGGGCATCCCTACGAGCAGTACTTC. This codes for CASSLSGGHPYEQYF.

In regard to this clonotype: This may be a read error: a much more frequent sequence differs by one nucleotide. The V gene is TRBV5-5, the J gene TRBJ2-7, with D maybe TRBD1 (5 bases). The CDR3 totals 13 residues. Germline V CDR1 and CDR2: SGHKS, YYEKEE (reference sequence). The CDR3 region has the DNA TGTGCCAGCAGCTTTGACAGTTCCTACGTGCAGTACTTC. It specifies CASSFDSSYVQYF.

The V gene is TRBV6-5, the J gene TRBJ1-2; 7 nucleotides align to TRBD1. Germline values: CDR1 MNHEY, CDR2 SVGAGI. V shed 4 bases, J shed 9 bases, and the junction held 11 bases outside the gene matches. This CDR3 has 14 residues. CDR3 in DNA: TGTGCCAGCAGTTCGACAGGGATCCGGAGTCGCTACACCTTC. It specifies CASSSTGIRSRYTF.

This clonotype was recorded many times. The chain carries TRBV6-6 and TRBJ2-7; D unclear. The CDR3 sequence is 11 residues long. CDR1 and CDR2 (germline): MNHNY, SVGAGI (reference sequence). Trimming took off 2 bases at V and 6 bases at J, with 5 bases between the two ends. This CDR3 reads CASSYPPEQYF. The CDR3 region has the DNA TGTGCCAGCAGTTACCCCCCCGAGCAGTACTTC.

This clonotype is judged medium-sized. The CDR3 DNA sequence: TGCGCCAGCAGCCCCGGGCCGTACGATTCACCCCTCCACTTT. Translated, it gives CASSPGPYDSPLHF. This chain connects TRBV10-1 to TRBJ1-6; D not certain. This CDR3 is 14 amino acids long. CDR1 is WNHNN and CDR2 is SYGVQD in the germline V gene (reference sequence). The V end was cut by 6 bases, the J end by 8 bases, with 14 bases between.

This clonotype was detected many times. The rearrangement links TRBV6-4 to TRBJ1-1; no reliable D call. CDR3 length: 13 residues. Per the germline V gene, CDR1 is MRHNA and CDR2 is SNTAGT. With 0 bases removed from V and 5 bases from J, the gap between germline ends came to 7 bases. The CDR3 sequence is CASSDSGVTEAFF. DNA for the CDR3: TGTGCCAGCAGTGACTCTGGGGTTACTGAAGCTTTCTTT.

This clonotype was seen once. The chain links TRBV14 to TRBJ1-1; 11 nucleotides match TRBD1. This CDR3 comprises 16 residues. After removal of 4 bases from V and 3 bases from J, the junction contained 7 bases not matched to a gene. Germline-derived CDR1 and CDR2 are SGHDN and FVKESK. The chain's CDR3 is CASSRGQGAWYTEAFF. In nucleotides, the CDR3 is TGTGCCAGCAGCCGAGGACAGGGGGCATGGTACACTGAAGCTTTCTTT.

This clonotype showed up many times. The chain carries TRBV5-1 and TRBJ2-1; D gene unclear. CDR1 is SGHRS and CDR2 is YFSETQ in the germline V gene. V lost 0 bases to trimming and J lost 10 bases, with 11 bases between them. There are 13 residues in the CDR3. The CDR3 loop is CASSLELGQEQFF. For the CDR3, the DNA is TGCGCCAGCAGCTTGGAACTGGGTCAAGAGCAGTTCTTC.

By share, this clonotype counts as medium-sized. The chain employs TRBV12-5 and TRBJ1-1; possibly TRBD1 for D (5 bases). Trimming removed 2 bases at V and 4 bases at J, with 20 bases between. Germline CDR1 and CDR2: LGHNT and FRNRAP. CDR3 length equals 17 residues. CDR3 bases: TGTGCTAGTGGTTTGACCCCGTTTGGGCAGGGTGGCACTGAAGCTTTCTTT. This encodes CASGLTPFGQGGTEAFF.

This clonotype showed up many times. This chain joins TRBV11-3 and TRBJ1-1, with D hard to call. CDR1 and CDR2 (germline): SGHNT, YENEEA. The CDR3 loop spans 16 amino acids. The V end lost 1 base, the J end lost 3 bases, and 15 bases lay between the germline ends. The CDR3 loop is CASSLGSRTEDTEAFF. CDR3 DNA sequence: TGTGCCAGCAGCTTAGGATCACGGACGGAAGACACTGAAGCTTTCTTT.

This clonotype was detected ten times or more. This chain links TRBV7-6 with TRBJ2-7, with 10 bases fitting TRBD2. The CDR3 is 17 residues long. Germline lookup yields CDR1 SGHVS and CDR2 FNYEAQ. V trimming: 4 bases; J trimming: 6 bases; junction bases outside the gene matches: 15. The CDR3 coding sequence is TGTGCCAGCAGCTCCGGGACTAGCGATCGTCTGAGGGGCGAGCAGTACTTC. Protein: CASSSGTSDRLRGEQYF.

This clonotype was seen many times. The V gene is TRBV12-3 or TRBV12-4, the J gene TRBJ2-7; D is perhaps TRBD1 (6 bases). With 5 bases removed from V and 3 bases from J, the gap between germline ends came to 17 bases. The CDR3 spans 15 residues. CDR3 region: CASSLDTGHHYEQYF. The CDR3 DNA reads as TGTGCCAGCAGTCTAGATACAGGGCACCACTACGAGCAGTACTTC.

This clonotype appeared many times. The chain couples TRBV10-3 to TRBJ2-2, with 7 nucleotides matching TRBD2. The ends lost 6 bases at V and 4 bases at J; junction bases unmatched: 14. CDR3 length: 17 amino acids. From germline, CDR1 is ENHRY and CDR2 SYGVKD. The CDR3 loop reads CAISASGSGGGTGELFF. The CDR3 DNA reads TGTGCCATCAGCGCCAGCGGGTCTGGGGGGGGCACCGGGGAGCTGTTTTTT.

This rearrangement joins TRBV27 to TRBJ2-2; D gene unclear. Germline values: CDR1 MNHEY, CDR2 SMNVEV (reference sequence). The germline V and J ends were trimmed by 4 bases and 1 base, with 19 bases remaining between them. The CDR3 is 18 amino acids. The CDR3 is CASSSPTWKDKNTGELFF. The DNA for the CDR3 is TGTGCCAGCAGTTCCCCGACTTGGAAAGACAAGAACACCGGGGAGCTGTTTTTT.

This clonotype showed up many times. The chain carries TRBV20-1 and TRBJ2-4; 9 nucleotides match TRBD1. The CDR3 length is 15 residues. Trimming took 4 bases from V and 0 from J; bases not matched to a gene: 4. Germline V gene lookup returns CDR1 DFQATT and CDR2 SNEGSKA (reference sequence). The CDR3 region is CSATRTGVAKNIQYF. In DNA, the CDR3 is TGCAGTGCTACGCGGACAGGGGTAGCCAAAAACATTCAGTACTTC.

This clonotype appeared many times. The V gene is TRBV25-1, the J gene TRBJ1-2; TRBD1 matches at 7 bases. J was trimmed by 4 bases and V by 3 bases; bases with no gene match: 8. Germline values: CDR1 MGHDK, CDR2 SYGVNS. There are 15 residues in the CDR3. CDR3: CASSEGNRGSYGYTF. Written as DNA, the CDR3 is TGTGCCAGCAGTGAGGGGAACAGGGGCTCCTATGGCTACACCTTC.

This clonotype was picked up many times. The rearrangement uses TRBV6-5 and TRBJ2-2; D may be TRBD1 (6 bases). Germline values: CDR1 MNHEY, CDR2 SVGAGI. The CDR3 totals 16 residues. Deletions cut 0 bases from V and 3 bases from J, with 11 bases between. CDR3: CASSYSQGWDTGELFF. DNA for the CDR3: TGTGCCAGCAGTTACTCTCAGGGGTGGGACACCGGGGAGCTGTTTTTT.

By its share, this clonotype is medium-sized. V is TRBV20-1 and J is TRBJ2-1; 9 bases line up with TRBD2. With V trimmed by 6 bases and J by 6 bases, 6 bases remained unmatched. Germline assignment: CDR1 DFQATT and CDR2 SNEGSKA (reference sequence). The CDR3 spans 13 residues. The CDR3 DNA reads as TGCAGTGCCCTTAGCGGGGGTCTCAATGAGCAGTTCTTC. It yields the protein CSALSGGLNEQFF.

This clonotype is medium-sized by share. The gene calls are TRBV20-1 and TRBJ2-7; 8 bases fit TRBD2. J lost 3 bases, V lost 6 bases, and 10 bases had no gene match. Germline V gene data show CDR1 as DFQATT and CDR2 as SNEGSKA (reference sequence). The CDR3 is made up of 14 amino acids. CDR3 region: CSAGAGGAYYEQYF. CDR3 DNA: TGCAGTGCAGGGGCCGGGGGGGCCTACTACGAGCAGTACTTC.

This clonotype was seen repeatedly, ten times or more. At one boundary the junction diverges from the germline segment, which might be a read error. The genes are TRBV7-7 and TRBJ2-5; D is perhaps TRBD1 (6 bases). The CDR3 spans 13 residues. The germline CDR1 and CDR2 sequences are SSHAT and FNYEAQ (reference sequence). DNA for the CDR3: TGTGCTAGCAGCCCCCGCGAGGGGGTGGCCCAGTACTTC. Its translation: CASSPREGVAQYF.

This clonotype was recorded at least ten times. The chain is built from TRBV5-5 and TRBJ1-5; D is unresolved. The CDR3 runs to 15 residues. Germline-derived CDR1 and CDR2 are SGHKS and YYEKEE (reference sequence). Trimming took 4 bases from V and 3 from J, leaving 14 bases between them. The CDR3 region has the DNA TGTGCCAGCAGCCCCGGCGCGGGGTTCAATCAGCCCCAGCATTTT. This translates into CASSPGAGFNQPQHF.

CDR3 nucleotides: TGTGCCAGCAGTTACCAAAACAGAGTTGAATATGGCTACACCTTC. It specifies CASSYQNRVEYGYTF. V gene TRBV6-5 combines with J gene TRBJ1-2; no firm D call. The V end lost 2 bases, the J end lost 5 bases, and 15 bases lay between the germline ends. CDR1 and CDR2 from the germline V gene are MNHEY and SVGAGI. The CDR3 sequence is 15 residues long.

Turning to this clonotype: This sequence may be a read error, since a much larger clone differs from it by one base. The gene calls are TRBV6-2 or TRBV6-3 and TRBJ2-4; no firm D call. Germline V gene data show CDR1 as MNHEY and CDR2 as SVGEGT. CDR3 length equals 17 residues. The CDR3 bases are TGTACCAGCAGTTTTGTCACCCCTACGGCCGGACAAAACATTCAGTACTTC. Its translation: CTSSFVTPTAGQNIQYF.